The 9 T cell receptor beta chains below come from one sample, sequenced in a study of blood T cell repertoires in COVID-19 (TCRdb year 2020). The protocol used for the library was the immunoSEQ multiplex PCR assay. Entries here come from immuneACCESS through TCRdb and include only in-frame sequences with V and J called. Some clones fail to appear in such tables; in the studies checked, an unresolved V gene covers under half of the shortfall, and the cause of the remainder is unknown. The sample has 100,000 to 150,000 clones on record, 82% of them singletons. The top ten constitute more than 4.5% of the sample. Sequencing was performed on peripheral blood. The source is a woman between 65 and 79 years old with acute or convalescent COVID-19.

This clone was seen only a few times. The CDR3 loop is CASSLAGHYGYTF. DNA of the CDR3: TGTGCCAGCAGCTTAGCTGGCCACTATGGCTACACCTTC. This chain uses TRBV7-8 with TRBJ1-2; D is unclear. V gave up 0 bases and J gave up 3 bases, with 5 bases separating them. Per the germline V gene, CDR1 is SGHVS and CDR2 is FQNEAQ. This CDR3 is built from 13 residues.

The chain employs TRBV14 and TRBJ1-1; D is undetermined. The CDR3 loop spans 12 amino acids. V shed 6 bases and J shed 0 bases, with 5 bases lying between them. Germline V gene data show CDR1 as SGHDN and CDR2 as FVKESK. The CDR3 DNA follows: TGTGCCAGCAGACACCTGAACACTGAAGCTTTCTTT. This codes for CASRHLNTEAFF.

CDR3 DNA: TGTGCCAGCACCCCCGGGACAGAGTTTTATGGCTACACCTTC. It is translated as CASTPGTEFYGYTF. The chain has TRBV5-4 and TRBJ1-2, with 7 bases matching TRBD1. The CDR3 spans 14 residues. With V trimmed by 6 bases and J by 5 bases, 10 bases remained unmatched. The germline V gene has CDR1 SGHNT and CDR2 YYREEE (reference sequence).

V usage is TRBV11-3 and J usage is TRBJ2-7; no clear D gene. Germline-derived CDR1 and CDR2 are SGHNT and YENEEA. Trimming cost V 5 bases and J 5 bases, with 19 bases left between them. The CDR3 length is 15 residues. DNA of the CDR3: TGTGCCAGCAGCCCCATTGGTGCCGGTGTGGACGAGCAGTACGTC. It translates to CASSPIGAGVDEQYV.

The rearrangement joins TRBV7-2 to TRBJ1-2, with 8 bases matching TRBD1. The junction had 9 bases not matched to a gene; V was cut back by 4 bases and J by 2 bases. The CDR3 consists of 16 residues. Germline V gene sequence: CDR1 SGHTA, CDR2 FQGNSA. The CDR3 is CASSSQATGVNYGYTF. The CDR3 DNA sequence: TGTGCCAGCAGCTCCCAAGCGACAGGGGTAAACTATGGCTACACCTTC.

J is TRBJ1-2 and V is TRBV7-2; D may be TRBD1 (6 bases). The germline gives CDR1 SGHTA, CDR2 FQGNSA. The length of the CDR3 is 17 residues. The germline V and J ends were trimmed by 2 bases and 0 bases, with 16 bases remaining between them. The CDR3 DNA is TGTGCCAGCAGCTTATATCGGACGACAGGAGCTAACTATGGCTACACCTTC. Amino acid sequence: CASSLYRTTGANYGYTF.

The rearrangement uses TRBV6-5 and TRBJ2-2, with D tentatively TRBD1 (6 bases). CDR3 length equals 15 residues. The ends were cut back, 5 bases at V and 9 bases at J, with 19 bases in the middle. CDR1 and CDR2 from the germline V gene are MNHEY and SVGAGI. CDR3 nucleotide sequence: TGTGCCAGCAGTCTGACGGACAGTTCGGAGCGGGAGCTGTTTTTT. It yields the protein CASSLTDSSERELFF.

Only one count was recorded for this clone. The gene calls are TRBV30 and TRBJ2-2; 7 bases are a match to TRBD1. The CDR3 contains 14 residues. Germline CDR1 and CDR2: GTSNPN and SVGIG (reference sequence). V lost 3 bases, J lost 7 bases, and 8 bases stayed unmatched. CDR3 sequence reads: CAWRTGTVDGELFF. CDR3 nucleotide sequence: TGTGCCTGGAGAACCGGGACAGTGGACGGGGAGCTGTTTTTT. The whole variable domain, remainder taken from reference TRBV30 and TRBJ2-2, is SQTIHQWPATLVQPVGSPLSLECTVEGTSNPNLYWYRQAAGRGLQLLFYSVGIGQISSEVPQNLSASRPQDRQFILSSKKLLLSDSGFYLCAWRTGTVDGELFFGEGSRLTVL.

The chain links TRBV7-2 to TRBJ1-6; D remains unclear. The germline CDR1 and CDR2 sequences are SGHTA and FQGNSA. Deletions cut 8 bases from V and 10 bases from J, with 12 bases between. The CDR3 is made up of 12 amino acids. CDR3 residues: CASLDYRSPLHF. The DNA of the CDR3 is TGTGCCAGCTTAGACTACAGATCACCCCTCCACTTT. Variable domain in full (rest from reference TRBV7-2 and TRBJ1-6): GAGVSQSPSNKVTEKGKDVELRCDPISGHTALYWYRQSLGQGLEFLIYFQGNSAPDKSGLPSDRFSAERTGGSVSTLTIQRTQQEDSAVYLCASLDYRSPLHFGNGTRLTVT.